The 28 T cell receptor beta chains in this list originate from one sample, sequenced in a study of shared clonotypes between healthy human individuals. Produced via immunoSEQ multiplex PCR; TCRdb's table is partial and in-frame only. The data show roughly 700,000 clones, less than 85% seen once. Sequenced material: memory CD4+ T cells sorted from blood. Subset: CD45RA-negative fraction. Source of these receptors: a woman in her twenties or thirties in good health.

This rearrangement joins TRBV11-3 to TRBJ2-7; possible D gene TRBD2, 6 bases. This CDR3 has 12 residues. V was clipped by 4 bases and J by 6 bases, with 10 bases between them. CDR1 and CDR2 (germline): SGHNT, YENEEA. CDR3 in amino acids: CASSSAGSEQYF. The CDR3 DNA reads as TGTGCCAGCAGCTCGGCCGGGAGCGAGCAGTACTTC.

V is TRBV9 and J is TRBJ2-7; D gene ambiguous. The CDR3 totals 15 residues. Per the germline V gene, CDR1 is SGDLS and CDR2 is YYNGEE. The V and J ends lost 0 bases and 2 bases respectively, with 12 bases between them. CDR3 in DNA: TGTGCCAGCAGCGTAGGGGGTCGGTACACCTACGAGCAGTACTTC. Its protein is CASSVGGRYTYEQYF.

The chain recombines TRBV7-9 with TRBJ2-1; 10 bases are shared with TRBD1. The CDR3 length is 15 residues. Germline CDR1 is SEHNR and CDR2 is FQNEAQ (reference sequence). J lost 5 bases, V lost 3 bases, and 4 bases had no gene match. CDR3 sequence reads: CASSFRQGAHNEQFF. The CDR3 nucleotides read TGTGCCAGCAGCTTTCGACAGGGGGCTCACAATGAGCAGTTCTTC. The whole variable domain, remainder taken from reference TRBV7-9 and TRBJ2-1, is DTGVSQNPRHKITKRGQNVTFRCDPISEHNRLYWYRQTLGQGPEFLTYFQNEAQLEKSRLLSDRFSAERPKGSFSTLEIQRTEQGDSAMYLCASSFRQGAHNEQFFGPGTRLTVL.

The chain has TRBV6-1 and TRBJ1-2; D might be TRBD1 (5 bases). The V gene's germline CDR1 is MNHNS and CDR2 SASEGT. This CDR3 contains 12 residues. Trimming removed 8 bases from V and 4 bases from J, with 11 bases in between. CDR3: CASRGVGYGYTF. In DNA form, the CDR3 reads TGTGCCAGCCGAGGGGTTGGCTATGGCTACACCTTC.

The chain uses TRBV27 and TRBJ2-1; D unresolved. This CDR3 is built from 16 residues. The germline gives CDR1 MNHEY, CDR2 SMNVEV (reference sequence). With 4 bases removed from V and 5 bases from J, the gap between germline ends came to 18 bases. In DNA, the CDR3 is TGTGCCAGCAGTTCCCAAGCCTTAGGACCCCACAATGAGCAGTTCTTC. The encoded protein is CASSSQALGPHNEQFF.

This chain joins TRBV5-1 and TRBJ2-1, with 10 bases aligning to TRBD2. The germline V gene has CDR1 SGHRS and CDR2 YFSETQ. Trimming cost V 4 bases and J 6 bases; bases outside gene matches: 7. The CDR3 extends over 15 amino acids. For the CDR3, the DNA is TGCGCCAGCAGCCCCCGGACTAGCGGAGGCAATGAGCAGTTCTTC. It encodes CASSPRTSGGNEQFF.

The chain joins TRBV27 to TRBJ1-1, with TRBD1 as a possible D gene (5 bases). The V gene lost 4 bases and the J gene lost 0 bases, with 12 bases spanning the gap. Germline loops: CDR1 MNHEY, CDR2 SMNVEV (reference sequence). This CDR3 spans 15 amino acids. CDR3 bases: TGTGCCAGCAGTTCCCGGACATTAATGAACACTGAAGCTTTCTTT. Amino acids: CASSSRTLMNTEAFF.

The chain is built from TRBV5-5 and TRBJ2-2, with 10 bases aligning to TRBD2. J was trimmed by 0 bases and V by 7 bases; bases with no gene match: 9. The CDR3 runs 17 residues. Germline CDR1 is SGHKS and CDR2 is YYEKEE (reference sequence). CDR3: CASQLVAGGTNTGELFF. DNA for the CDR3: TGTGCCAGCCAGCTTGTAGCGGGAGGTACGAACACCGGGGAGCTGTTTTTT.

This chain uses TRBV5-1 with TRBJ2-1; D unclear. The CDR3 runs to 14 residues. Between the trimmed V and J ends, which lost 2 bases and 1 base, there was a span of 7 bases. CDR1 SGHRS and CDR2 YFSETQ come from the germline V gene. CDR3 sequence (DNA): TGCGCCAGCAGCTTCCAGTCTTCCTACAATGAGCAGTTCTTC. Translation: CASSFQSSYNEQFF. Based on the CDR3 plus reference TRBV5-1 and TRBJ2-1, the full variable domain is KAGVTQTPRYLIKTRGQQVTLSCSPISGHRSVSWYQQTPGQGLQFLFEYFSETQRNKGNFPGRFSGRQFSNSRSEMNVSTLELGDSALYLCASSFQSSYNEQFFGPGTRLTVL.

The gene calls are TRBV5-1 and TRBJ2-6; D is ambiguous. Germline V lookup: CDR1 SGHRS, CDR2 YFSETQ. The CDR3 consists of 14 residues. Deletions cut 0 bases from V and 8 bases from J, with 9 bases between. CDR3 in DNA: TGCGCCAGCAGCTTGGTTCAAGGGTCCAACGTCCTGACTTTC. Its translation: CASSLVQGSNVLTF.

For this clone: This may arise from a read error, as a much more abundant clone is one base away. The same CDR3 is also encoded by other DNA sequences in this sample. The chain has TRBV7-2 and TRBJ2-7; 7 bases map to TRBD2. The CDR3 contains 14 residues. V was pared by 4 bases and J by 4 bases, with 7 bases of the junction left unmatched. The germline CDR1 and CDR2 sequences are SGHTA and FQGNSA. The CDR3 here is CASSSQRDSYEQYF. In nucleotides, the CDR3 is TGTGCCAGCAGCTCCCAGCGGGATAGTTACGAGCAGTACTTC.

The gene calls are TRBV27 and TRBJ1-1; D might be TRBD1 (5 bases). Deletions cut 3 bases from V and 0 bases from J, with 14 bases between. CDR1 is MNHEY, CDR2 SMNVEV, per germline (reference sequence). The CDR3 is 16 residues long. The CDR3 is CASSLSRAMVNTEAFF. The CDR3 DNA sequence: TGTGCCAGCAGTTTGAGCAGGGCGATGGTGAACACTGAAGCTTTCTTT.

V usage is TRBV5-1 and J usage is TRBJ1-5, with D tentatively TRBD1 (5 bases). V lost 5 bases to trimming and J lost 6 bases, with 15 bases between them. Looked up from germline, CDR1 is SGHRS and CDR2 is YFSETQ. This CDR3 is built from 14 residues. Here the CDR3 DNA reads TGCGCCAGCAGTGGCAGGGCGGACGGTCAGCCCCAGCATTTT. It encodes CASSGRADGQPQHF.

This clone was recorded a few times. This CDR3 is CASSKADGTANQPQHF. The CDR3 region has the DNA TGTGCCAGCAGCAAAGCGGATGGCACAGCGAATCAGCCCCAGCATTTT. J is TRBJ1-5 and V is TRBV21-1. TRBV21-1 is labeled a pseudogene. There are 16 residues in the CDR3.

The J gene is TRBJ1-5, the V gene TRBV6-6; TRBD1 matches at 10 bases. The CDR3 is 15 amino acids. Germline CDR1 MNHNY, CDR2 SVGAGI (reference sequence). Germline trimming cut 5 bases from V and 6 bases from J; bases unmatched to any gene: 7. CDR3 loop: CASSVTGGSGQPQHF. In DNA, the CDR3 is TGTGCCAGCAGTGTGACAGGGGGCTCGGGTCAGCCCCAGCATTTT.

The gene calls are TRBV7-8 and TRBJ1-1; D is ambiguous. Germline V gene data show CDR1 as SGHVS and CDR2 as FQNEAQ. The CDR3 length is 14 residues. V was trimmed by 1 base and J by 5 bases, leaving 11 bases between them. CDR3 sequence: CASSLGIGGTEAFF. Here the CDR3 DNA reads TGTGCCAGCAGCTTAGGGATTGGTGGGACTGAAGCTTTCTTT.

The genes are TRBV27 and TRBJ2-3; a possible D gene is TRBD1 (6 bases). In germline, CDR1 is MNHEY, CDR2 SMNVEV (reference sequence). V dropped 5 bases and J dropped 8 bases, with 14 bases sitting between them. There are 13 residues in the CDR3. The CDR3 region has the DNA TGTGCCAGCAGTCTGACAGGTGGGGTTACGCAGTATTTT. This gives the protein CASSLTGGVTQYF.

This clone was picked up a small number of times. This chain joins TRBV19 and TRBJ2-1; 9 bases agree with TRBD2. The CDR3 has 14 amino acids. The germline CDR1 and CDR2 sequences are LNHDA and SQIVND (reference sequence). V shed 3 bases, J shed 8 bases, and the junction held 5 bases outside the gene matches. The chain's CDR3 is CASSIAGGPYEQFF. The CDR3 bases are TGTGCCAGTAGTATTGCGGGAGGGCCCTATGAGCAGTTCTTC.

The V gene is TRBV6-5, the J gene TRBJ1-4, with no clear D. Trimming removed 4 bases at V and 8 bases at J, with 17 bases between. Germline CDR1 reads MNHEY; CDR2 reads SVGAGI. The CDR3 sequence is 15 residues long. CDR3: CASSLGSGGREKLFF. CDR3 sequence (DNA): TGTGCCAGCAGTTTAGGGAGTGGAGGGCGGGAAAAACTGTTTTTT.

This clone has just a few counts. Here the CDR3 DNA reads TGCGCCAGCAGTGAGTCTCCAGGGGGGTGGACAGATACGCAGTATTTT. It specifies CASSESPGGWTDTQYF. The rearrangement uses TRBV10-1 and TRBJ2-3, with D perhaps TRBD1 (7 bases). This CDR3 is built from 16 residues. The V end was cut by 0 bases, the J end by 3 bases, with 13 bases between. Germline V gives CDR1 WNHNN, CDR2 SYGVQD (reference sequence).

V usage is TRBV5-1 and J usage is TRBJ2-5; no reliable D call. Deletions cut 4 bases from V and 4 bases from J, with 11 bases between. Germline V gene lookup returns CDR1 SGHRS and CDR2 YFSETQ. The CDR3 runs 13 residues. This CDR3 reads CASSMDATETQYF. The CDR3 DNA reads as TGCGCCAGCAGCATGGACGCGACAGAGACCCAGTACTTC.

The sample holds one count of this clone. This chain uses TRBV5-1 with TRBJ2-7, with TRBD1 matching over 7 bases. V lost 1 base to trimming and J lost 7 bases; unmatched junction nucleotides: 11. Germline V gene lookup returns CDR1 SGHRS and CDR2 YFSETQ. This CDR3 is 15 amino acids long. CDR3 region: CASSLSVTGPQEQYF. CDR3 in DNA: TGCGCCAGCAGCTTGTCAGTGACAGGGCCTCAAGAGCAGTACTTC.

The gene calls are TRBV2 and TRBJ2-7, with a tentative D call TRBD1 (6 bases). Deletions cut 7 bases from V and 4 bases from J, with 11 bases between. CDR1 SNHLY and CDR2 FYNNEI come from the germline V gene. The CDR3 covers 12 residues. CDR3 region: CASINRVYEQYF. The CDR3 region has the DNA TGTGCCAGCATTAACAGGGTGTACGAGCAGTACTTC.

The chain joins TRBV5-5 to TRBJ2-7, with D possibly TRBD1 on 7 matching bases. The CDR3 is 13 amino acids. V gave up 5 bases and J gave up 3 bases, with 12 bases separating them. CDR1 is SGHKS, CDR2 YYEKEE, per germline (reference sequence). The DNA of the CDR3 is TGTGCCAGCAGTAACAGGGGAGGCTACGAGCAGTACTTC. Translation gives CASSNRGGYEQYF. Full variable domain (outside the CDR3, taken from reference TRBV5-5 and TRBJ2-7): DAGVTQSPTHLIKTRGQQVTLRCSPISGHKSVSWYQQVLGQGPQFIFQYYEKEERGRGNFPDRFSARQFPNYSSELNVNALLLGDSALYLCASSNRGGYEQYFGPGTRLTVT.

V gene TRBV2 combines with J gene TRBJ1-1; D not resolved. Germline V CDR1 and CDR2: SNHLY, FYNNEI. Trimming cost V 6 bases and J 8 bases, with 13 bases left between them. CDR3 length: 12 residues. The CDR3 region has the DNA TGTGCCAGCAGACTCCCGGGTAGGGAAGCTTTCTTT. Protein: CASRLPGREAFF. The whole variable domain, remainder taken from reference TRBV2 and TRBJ1-1, is EPEVTQTPSHQVTQMGQEVILRCVPISNHLYFYWYRQILGQKVEFLVSFYNNEISEKSEIFDDQFSVERPDGSNFTLKIRSTKLEDSAMYFCASRLPGREAFFGQGTRLTVV.

The chain has TRBV5-4 and TRBJ1-1; weak D call: TRBD1 (5 bases). CDR1 SGHNT and CDR2 YYREEE come from the germline V gene (reference sequence). Between the trimmed V and J ends, which lost 0 bases and 10 bases, there was a span of 25 bases. The CDR3 is 17 amino acids. CDR3 sequence: CASSLGRPDTSPGGAFF. The CDR3 DNA follows: TGTGCCAGCAGCTTGGGTCGCCCGGACACTTCCCCCGGAGGAGCTTTCTTT. Using reference TRBV5-4 and TRBJ1-1 for the parts outside the CDR3, the full variable domain is ETGVTQSPTHLIKTRGQQVTLRCSSQSGHNTVSWYQQALGQGPQFIFQYYREEENGRGNFPPRFSGLQFPNYSSELNVNALELDDSALYLCASSLGRPDTSPGGAFFGQGTRLTVV.

This chain's CDR3 is CASSTSGTQETQYF. The CDR3 region has the DNA TGTGCCAGCAGTACTAGCGGGACACAAGAGACCCAGTACTTC. The V and J genes are TRBV6-6 and TRBJ2-5, with 10 bases that match TRBD2. This CDR3 region has 14 residues. Trimming cost V 5 bases and J 2 bases; bases outside gene matches: 2. The germline V gene has CDR1 MNHNY and CDR2 SVGAGI (reference sequence).

The chain uses TRBV27 and TRBJ2-3; TRBD2 matches at 16 bases. The CDR3 length is 17 residues. The germline V gene encodes CDR1 MNHEY and CDR2 SMNVEV (reference sequence). V lost 7 bases and J lost 4; bases outside the gene matches: 8. The CDR3 reads CASTRGLAGGPPDTQYF. CDR3 in DNA: TGTGCCAGCACAAGGGGACTAGCGGGAGGGCCGCCAGATACGCAGTATTTT.